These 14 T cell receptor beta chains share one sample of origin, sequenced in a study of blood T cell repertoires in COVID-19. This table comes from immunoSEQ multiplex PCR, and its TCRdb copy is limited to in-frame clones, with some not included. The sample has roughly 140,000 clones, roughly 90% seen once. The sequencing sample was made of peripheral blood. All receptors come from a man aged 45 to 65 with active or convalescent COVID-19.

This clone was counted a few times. CDR3 amino acids: CASSQDYRGNYNSPLHF. The DNA for the CDR3 is TGCGCCAGCAGCCAAGATTACAGGGGCAACTATAATTCACCCCTCCACTTT. The chain couples TRBV4-3 to TRBJ1-6; 7 nucleotides match TRBD1. V was clipped by 0 bases and J by 3 bases; unmatched bases: 5. Per the germline V gene, CDR1 is LGHNA and CDR2 is YSLEER. This CDR3 has 17 amino acids.

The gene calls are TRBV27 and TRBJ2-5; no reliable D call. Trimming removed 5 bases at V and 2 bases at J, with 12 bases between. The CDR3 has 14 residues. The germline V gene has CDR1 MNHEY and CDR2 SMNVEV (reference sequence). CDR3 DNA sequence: TGTGCCAGCAGTCCGCCCGGGTATCAAGAGACCCAGTACTTC. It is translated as CASSPPGYQETQYF.

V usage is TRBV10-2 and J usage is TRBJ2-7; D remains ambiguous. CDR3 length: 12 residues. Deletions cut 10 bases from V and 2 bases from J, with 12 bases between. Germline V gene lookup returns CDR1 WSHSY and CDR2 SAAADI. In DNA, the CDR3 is TGCGCCACTGGCCAGCGCCCCTACGAGCAGTACTTC. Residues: CATGQRPYEQYF.

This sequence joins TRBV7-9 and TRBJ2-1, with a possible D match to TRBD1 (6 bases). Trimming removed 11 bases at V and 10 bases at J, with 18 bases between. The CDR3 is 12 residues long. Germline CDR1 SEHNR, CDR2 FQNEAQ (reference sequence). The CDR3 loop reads CAGQTGFNEQFF. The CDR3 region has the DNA TGTGCCGGACAAACAGGGTTTAACGAGCAGTTCTTC.

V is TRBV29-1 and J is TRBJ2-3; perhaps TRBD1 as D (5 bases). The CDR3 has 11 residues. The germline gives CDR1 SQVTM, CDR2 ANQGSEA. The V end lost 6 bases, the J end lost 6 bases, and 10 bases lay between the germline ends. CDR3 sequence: CSVGPYDTQYF. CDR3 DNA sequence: TGCAGCGTGGGGCCTTATGATACGCAGTATTTT.

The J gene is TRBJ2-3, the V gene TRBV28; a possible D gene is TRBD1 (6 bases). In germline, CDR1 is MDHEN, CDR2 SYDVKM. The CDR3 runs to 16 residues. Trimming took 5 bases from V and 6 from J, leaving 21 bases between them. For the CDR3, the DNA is TGTGCCAGCAGTATACAGGGAGTTGGGACACAGGATACGCAGTATTTT. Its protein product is CASSIQGVGTQDTQYF.

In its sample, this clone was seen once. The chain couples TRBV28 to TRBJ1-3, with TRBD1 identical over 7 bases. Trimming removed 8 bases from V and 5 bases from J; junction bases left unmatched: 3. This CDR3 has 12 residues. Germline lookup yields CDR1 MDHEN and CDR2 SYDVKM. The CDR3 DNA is TGTGCCAGCCGGACAGGCCGAAACACCATATATTTT. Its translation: CASRTGRNTIYF.

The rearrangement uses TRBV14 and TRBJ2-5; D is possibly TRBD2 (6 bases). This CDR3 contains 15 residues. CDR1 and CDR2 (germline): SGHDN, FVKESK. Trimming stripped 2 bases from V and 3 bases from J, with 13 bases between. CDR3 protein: CASSQRLGVKETQYF. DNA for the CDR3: TGTGCCAGCAGCCAAAGACTAGGAGTCAAAGAGACCCAGTACTTC.

The chain's CDR3 is CASSNRRGSGTDSTDTQYF. The CDR3 region has the DNA TGTGCCAGCAGCAATAGAAGAGGTTCCGGGACAGATAGCACAGATACGCAGTATTTT. The chain joins TRBV21-1 to TRBJ2-3; the table's D call of TRBD1 was not tested on the DNA. TRBV21-1 is a known pseudogene. This CDR3 is built from 19 residues.

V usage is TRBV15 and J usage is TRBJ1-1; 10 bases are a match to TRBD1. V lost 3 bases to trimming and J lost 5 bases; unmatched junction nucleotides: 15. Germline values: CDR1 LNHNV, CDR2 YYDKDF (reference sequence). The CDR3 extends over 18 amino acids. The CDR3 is CATSRWTGGFASRTEAFF. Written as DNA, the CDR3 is TGTGCCACCAGCAGGTGGACAGGGGGATTCGCCTCCAGGACTGAAGCTTTCTTT.

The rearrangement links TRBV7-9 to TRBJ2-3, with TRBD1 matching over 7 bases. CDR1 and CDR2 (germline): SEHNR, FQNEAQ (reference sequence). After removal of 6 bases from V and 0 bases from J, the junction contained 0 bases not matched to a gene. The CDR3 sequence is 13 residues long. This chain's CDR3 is CASRTGSTDTQYF. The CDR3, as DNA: TGTGCCAGCAGGACAGGGAGCACAGATACGCAGTATTTT. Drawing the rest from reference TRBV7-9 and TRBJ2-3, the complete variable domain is DTGVSQNPRHKITKRGQNVTFRCDPISEHNRLYWYRQTLGQGPEFLTYFQNEAQLEKSRLLSDRFSAERPKGSFSTLEIQRTEQGDSAMYLCASRTGSTDTQYFGPGTRLTVL.

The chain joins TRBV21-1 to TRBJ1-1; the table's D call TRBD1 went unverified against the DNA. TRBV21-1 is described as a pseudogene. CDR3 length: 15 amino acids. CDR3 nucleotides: TGTGCCAGCAGCAAAGCAGGGGGAAAGGACACTGAAGCTTTCTTT. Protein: CASSKAGGKDTEAFF.

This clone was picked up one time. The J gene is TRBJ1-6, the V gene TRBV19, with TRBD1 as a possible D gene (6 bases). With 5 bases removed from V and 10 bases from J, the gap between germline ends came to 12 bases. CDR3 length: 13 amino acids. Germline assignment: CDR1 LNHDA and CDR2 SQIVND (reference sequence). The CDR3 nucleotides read TGTGCCAGTAGTCGGAGACAGGAATCACCCCTCCACTTT. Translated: CASSRRQESPLHF.

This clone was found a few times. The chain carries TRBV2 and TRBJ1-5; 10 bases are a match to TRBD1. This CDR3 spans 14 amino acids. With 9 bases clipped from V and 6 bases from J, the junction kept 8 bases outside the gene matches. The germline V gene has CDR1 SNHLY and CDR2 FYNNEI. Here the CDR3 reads CASVGQGGAQPQHF. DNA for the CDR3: TGTGCCAGTGTCGGACAGGGGGGTGCTCAGCCCCAGCATTTT.